Following are 11 T cell receptor beta chains from one sample sequenced in a study of OX40 agonist ivuxolimab in advanced cancers. Generated by immunoSEQ multiplex PCR, the TCRdb table keeps only in-frame clones and is missing some. The profile shows 25,000 to 35,000 clones, roughly 84% of them singletons. The sample here was CD4+ or CD8+ T cells sorted from blood, taken in a trial of the OX40 agonist ivuxolimab. Source of these receptors: an adult with an advanced solid tumor such as melanoma, head and neck, liver or kidney cancer.

The J gene is TRBJ1-2, the V gene TRBV4-3; possibly TRBD1 for D (5 bases). CDR3 length: 16 amino acids. Trimming pared 0 bases from V and 4 bases from J, leaving 15 bases between. CDR1 is LGHNA and CDR2 is YSLEER in the germline V gene. DNA for the CDR3: TGCGCCAGCAGCCAAGAGATTCTACAGGTCGGCTATGGCTACACCTTC. Its translation is CASSQEILQVGYGYTF.

The rearrangement joins TRBV4-1 to TRBJ1-1, with 7 bases aligning to TRBD1. This CDR3 comprises 18 residues. V shed 2 bases, J shed 1 base, and the junction held 13 bases outside the gene matches. Germline values: CDR1 MGHRA, CDR2 YSYEKL. The CDR3 loop reads CASSQMGGPGQPNTEAFF. Here the CDR3 DNA reads TGCGCCAGCAGCCAAATGGGGGGACCGGGACAGCCGAACACTGAAGCTTTCTTT.

The V and J genes are TRBV28 and TRBJ2-7; no clear D gene. V gave up 6 bases and J gave up 2 bases, with 11 bases separating them. This CDR3 comprises 13 residues. Germline CDR1 MDHEN, CDR2 SYDVKM. For the CDR3, the DNA is TGTGCCAGCAGGTCCGTCGGAGCCTACGAGCAGTACTTC. It is translated as CASRSVGAYEQYF.

CDR3 in DNA: TGCGCCAGCAGTGAGTCGCCAGCGGGGGCCCAAGAGACCCAGTACTTC. Protein product: CASSESPAGAQETQYF. V gene TRBV10-1 combines with J gene TRBJ2-5; 8 nucleotides match TRBD2. The CDR3 loop spans 16 amino acids. Germline loops: CDR1 WNHNN, CDR2 SYGVQD (reference sequence). Trimming removed 0 bases from V and 1 base from J; junction bases left unmatched: 4.

The chain uses TRBV4-3 and TRBJ2-7, with D perhaps TRBD2 (5 bases). From germline, CDR1 is LGHNA and CDR2 YSLEER. The CDR3 spans 16 residues. Trimming cost V 0 bases and J 2 bases, with 14 bases left between them. CDR3 residues: CASSQDMAGLTYEQYF. CDR3 bases: TGCGCCAGCAGCCAAGATATGGCGGGCCTCACCTACGAGCAGTACTTC.

This chain joins TRBV7-9 and TRBJ2-5, with 9 bases fitting TRBD2. V shed 5 bases, J shed 4 bases, and the junction held 14 bases outside the gene matches. Germline V CDR1 and CDR2: SEHNR, FQNEAQ (reference sequence). This CDR3 contains 17 residues. CDR3 in amino acids: CASSPLGSGGPGETQYF. CDR3 nucleotides: TGTGCCAGCAGCCCGCTTGGAAGCGGGGGGCCCGGAGAGACCCAGTACTTC.

The rearrangement joins TRBV13 to TRBJ2-2, with D possibly called TRBD1 or TRBD2 (6 bases each). The CDR3 sequence is 15 residues long. Between the trimmed V and J ends, which lost 5 bases and 7 bases, there was a span of 17 bases. CDR1 and CDR2 from the germline V gene are PRHDT and FYEKMQ (reference sequence). CDR3 loop: CASSRPDGGYGELFF. The CDR3, as DNA: TGTGCCAGCAGCCGCCCGGACGGGGGCTACGGGGAGCTGTTTTTT.

This sequence joins TRBV6-5 and TRBJ1-5, with D uncertain. CDR1 and CDR2 (germline): MNHEY, SVGAGI. This CDR3 has 13 amino acids. V lost 2 bases and J lost 6, with 8 bases in between. The CDR3, as DNA: TGTGCCAGCAGTTACGAGGACCCTCAGCCCCAGCATTTT. Its protein is CASSYEDPQPQHF.

This chain joins TRBV6-5 and TRBJ1-5; D uncertain. Germline V lookup: CDR1 MNHEY, CDR2 SVGAGI. The V end was cut by 6 bases, the J end by 0 bases, with 6 bases between. The length of the CDR3 is 13 residues. The CDR3: CASSHYSNQPQHF. CDR3 nucleotide sequence: TGTGCCAGCAGCCACTATAGCAATCAGCCCCAGCATTTT.

The chain is built from TRBV15 and TRBJ2-5; D remains unclear. Germline assignment: CDR1 LNHNV and CDR2 YYDKDF (reference sequence). V shed 0 bases and J shed 6 bases, with 14 bases lying between them. CDR3 size: 15 residues. CDR3 protein: CATSRDETGWQTQYF. The CDR3, as DNA: TGTGCCACCAGCAGAGATGAGACGGGCTGGCAGACCCAGTACTTC.

V gene TRBV7-9 combines with J gene TRBJ1-4; TRBD1 might be the D (5 bases). Germline CDR1 is SEHNR and CDR2 is FQNEAQ (reference sequence). The ends were cut back, 10 bases at V and 3 bases at J, with 15 bases in the middle. The CDR3 runs 14 residues. CDR3 region: CANPPMGANEKLFF. CDR3 in DNA: TGTGCCAACCCCCCGATGGGGGCTAATGAAAAACTGTTTTTT. Together with reference TRBV7-9 and TRBJ1-4, the CDR3 gives the full variable domain: DTGVSQNPRHKITKRGQNVTFRCDPISEHNRLYWYRQTLGQGPEFLTYFQNEAQLEKSRLLSDRFSAERPKGSFSTLEIQRTEQGDSAMYLCANPPMGANEKLFFGSGTQLSVL.